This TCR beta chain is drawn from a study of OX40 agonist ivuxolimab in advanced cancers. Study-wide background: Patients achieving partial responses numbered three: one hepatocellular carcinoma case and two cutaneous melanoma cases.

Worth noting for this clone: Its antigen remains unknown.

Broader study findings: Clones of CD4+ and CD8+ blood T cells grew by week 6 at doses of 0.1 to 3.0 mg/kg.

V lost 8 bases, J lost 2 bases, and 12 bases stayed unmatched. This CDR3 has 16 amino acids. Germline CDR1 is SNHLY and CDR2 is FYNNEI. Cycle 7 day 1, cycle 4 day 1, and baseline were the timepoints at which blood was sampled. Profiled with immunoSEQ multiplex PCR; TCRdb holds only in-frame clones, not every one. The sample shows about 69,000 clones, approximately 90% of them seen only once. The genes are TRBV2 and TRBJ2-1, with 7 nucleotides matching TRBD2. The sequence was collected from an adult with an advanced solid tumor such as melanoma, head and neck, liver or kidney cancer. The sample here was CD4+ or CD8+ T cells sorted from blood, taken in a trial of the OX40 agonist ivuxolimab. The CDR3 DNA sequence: TGTGCCAGCCGAACCAATCTAGCGGAACCCTACAATGAGCAGTTCTTC. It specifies CASRTNLAEPYNEQFF.